Shown below are 20 T cell receptor beta chains from a single sample sequenced in a study of shared clonotypes between healthy human individuals. The table came from immunoSEQ multiplex PCR; TCRdb's copy has only in-frame clones and leaves some out. The sample lists 450,000 to 600,000 clones; 79% were seen once. Material: PBMCs. These receptors came from a woman in her thirties or forties in good health. Some clones in this sample may be carry-over from other donors' samples.

This chain connects TRBV28 to TRBJ2-6, with D perhaps given as TRBD1 or TRBD2 (6 bases each). V lost 7 bases to trimming and J lost 2 bases, with 18 bases between them. Per the germline V gene, CDR1 is MDHEN and CDR2 is SYDVKM. CDR3 length: 17 amino acids. CDR3 in DNA: TGTGCCAGCACCACCGTCCAGGGGACTGCTGGGGCCAACGTCCTGACTTTC. This encodes CASTTVQGTAGANVLTF.

The V gene is TRBV28, the J gene TRBJ2-7, with unresolved D. CDR3 length: 12 residues. V was trimmed by 6 bases and J by 1 base, leaving 7 bases between them. From germline, CDR1 is MDHEN and CDR2 SYDVKM. CDR3 in amino acids: CASSSYSYEQYF. Here the CDR3 DNA reads TGTGCCAGCAGCTCCTATTCCTACGAGCAGTACTTC.

The gene calls are TRBV7-7 and TRBJ2-1, with 11 positions matching TRBD2. The CDR3 covers 16 residues. The junction had 8 bases not matched to a gene; V was cut back by 5 bases and J by 5 bases. Germline CDR1 SSHAT, CDR2 FNYEAQ (reference sequence). As DNA, the CDR3 is TGTGCCAGCAGCCGCACTAGCGGGAGAACCAACAATGAGCAGTTCTTC. Encoded protein: CASSRTSGRTNNEQFF.

This clone came up a few times. The genes are TRBV9 and TRBJ2-7; 9 bases map to TRBD2. From germline, CDR1 is SGDLS and CDR2 YYNGEE. V lost 2 bases, J lost 3 bases, and 6 bases stayed unmatched. This CDR3 comprises 15 residues. CDR3 residues: CASSVGPSGNYEQYF. The CDR3 DNA is TGTGCCAGCAGCGTTGGTCCTAGCGGGAACTACGAGCAGTACTTC.

This clone was seen a single time. At one end, the junction sequence differs from germline, possibly due to a read error. V gene TRBV2 combines with J gene TRBJ2-7, with D possibly being TRBD1 or TRBD2 (5 bases each). Germline V gene sequence: CDR1 SNHLY, CDR2 FYNNEI. This CDR3 contains 12 residues. In nucleotides, the CDR3 is TGTGCCAGCAGGGGACCGACCTACGAGCAGCACTTC. Its protein product is CASRGPTYEQHF.

CDR3 in DNA: TGTGCCAGCGCTGATTACGACCGGAGCTCCTACAATGAGCAGTTCTTC. This sequence encodes CASADYDRSSYNEQFF. This chain links TRBV27 with TRBJ2-1; D call uncertain. Germline V gives CDR1 MNHEY, CDR2 SMNVEV (reference sequence). The V end was cut by 8 bases, the J end by 0 bases, with 17 bases between. The CDR3 is made up of 16 amino acids.

This clone has more than one count but fewer than ten. The chain employs TRBV14 and TRBJ2-3; perhaps TRBD2 as D (5 bases). CDR1 and CDR2 (germline): SGHDN, FVKESK. V lost 1 base and J 1 base, leaving 9 bases between the germline ends. The CDR3 has 15 residues. CDR3 sequence reads: CASSQGARGTDTQYF. CDR3 sequence (DNA): TGTGCCAGCAGCCAAGGCGCGCGGGGCACAGATACGCAGTATTTT. The full variable domain, in which reference TRBV14 and TRBJ2-3 provide the parts outside the CDR3, is EAGVTQFPSHSVIEKGQTVTLRCDPISGHDNLYWYRRVMGKEIKFLLHFVKESKQDESGMPNNRFLAERTGGTYSTLKVQPAELEDSGVYFCASSQGARGTDTQYFGPGTRLTVL.

A few counts support this clone. CDR3 protein: CATSANLGQREKLFF. CDR3 nucleotides: TGTGCCACCAGCGCCAATTTAGGGCAGAGGGAAAAACTGTTTTTT. The chain uses TRBV15 and TRBJ1-4; the D is unclear. The CDR3 has 15 residues. In germline, CDR1 is LNHNV, CDR2 YYDKDF (reference sequence). Trimming pared 5 bases from V and 8 bases from J, leaving 18 bases between.

On this clone: Other DNA sequences from this sample encode an identical CDR3 as well. The V gene is TRBV6-1, the J gene TRBJ2-7; D gene ambiguous. This CDR3 is 14 amino acids long. Germline lookup yields CDR1 MNHNS and CDR2 SASEGT. V lost 7 bases and J 1 base, leaving 14 bases between the germline ends. The CDR3 is CASNQPGRSYEQYF. For the CDR3, the DNA is TGTGCCAGCAACCAGCCGGGCAGGTCCTACGAGCAGTACTTC.

This clone was counted only a few times. The chain links TRBV25-1 to TRBJ2-1; D is unresolved. V shed 4 bases and J shed 12 bases, with 13 bases lying between them. The CDR3 loop spans 12 amino acids. Germline CDR1 and CDR2: MGHDK and SYGVNS. CDR3 in DNA: TGTGCCAGCAGTGCCCAACGGGTGGGGCAGTTCTTC. Translating it yields CASSAQRVGQFF. The whole variable domain, filled in from reference TRBV25-1 and TRBJ2-1, reads EADIYQTPRYLVIGTGKKITLECSQTMGHDKMYWYQQDPGMELHLIHYSYGVNSTEKGDLSSESTVSRIRTEHFPLTLESARPSHTSQYLCASSAQRVGQFFGPGTRLTVL.

The chain is built from TRBV5-6 and TRBJ1-5; D is undetermined. Germline loops: CDR1 SGHDT, CDR2 YYEEEE. This CDR3 spans 12 amino acids. Trimming left V 3 bases short and J 5 bases short, with 6 bases between. The CDR3: CASSSQHQPQHF. The CDR3 nucleotides read TGTGCCAGCAGCTCGCAGCATCAGCCCCAGCATTTT.

This chain joins TRBV11-2 and TRBJ1-2; a weak D match, TRBD1 (5 bases). Trimming took 5 bases from V and 7 from J, leaving 23 bases between them. From germline, CDR1 is SGHAT and CDR2 FQNNGV. CDR3 length equals 16 residues. The CDR3 nucleotides are TGTGCCAGCAGCCCAGTTTCGGGTGGCAGGGATACTGGCTACACCTTC. Translated, it gives CASSPVSGGRDTGYTF.

The V gene is TRBV5-4, the J gene TRBJ1-1; the match to TRBD1 covers 7 bases. This CDR3 has 17 amino acids. In germline, CDR1 is SGHNT, CDR2 YYREEE (reference sequence). V gave up 0 bases and J gave up 4 bases; unmatched junction bases: 12. CDR3 bases: TGTGCCAGCAGCTTGGGGTACAGGGGAATCCGTGGCACTGAAGCTTTCTTT. Translation gives CASSLGYRGIRGTEAFF.

This clone was seen many times. The V call is TRBV7-9, the J call TRBJ1-1; D is unresolved. Germline CDR1 is SEHNR and CDR2 is FQNEAQ (reference sequence). The germline V and J ends were trimmed by 2 bases and 0 bases, with 1 base remaining between them. The CDR3 runs 12 residues. CDR3 bases: TGTGCCAGCAGCTTAATGAACACTGAAGCTTTCTTT. Translated, it gives CASSLMNTEAFF.

The chain links TRBV19 to TRBJ2-3; TRBD1 matches at 9 bases. The CDR3 covers 15 residues. Trimming removed 6 bases from V and 5 bases from J; junction bases left unmatched: 9. CDR1 LNHDA and CDR2 SQIVND come from the germline V gene (reference sequence). The DNA of the CDR3 is TGTGCCAGTAGCTTTGGACAGGGGAACCGAGATACGCAGTATTTT. This translates into CASSFGQGNRDTQYF.

This clone was picked up a small number of times. This sequence joins TRBV27 and TRBJ2-3, with 10 nucleotides matching TRBD2. In germline, CDR1 is MNHEY, CDR2 SMNVEV (reference sequence). This CDR3 is 18 amino acids long. The V gene end was trimmed by 2 bases and the J gene end by 3 bases; junction bases not matched to a gene: 11. This chain's CDR3 is CASSLLLAGVSPTDTQYF. DNA for the CDR3: TGTGCCAGCAGTTTACTCCTAGCGGGAGTATCTCCGACAGATACGCAGTATTTT.

The V and J genes are TRBV27 and TRBJ1-5; D is undetermined. This CDR3 is built from 18 residues. V was pared by 6 bases and J by 0 bases, with 21 bases between. CDR1 and CDR2 (germline): MNHEY, SMNVEV (reference sequence). The CDR3 spells CASSPPAGSPYSNQPQHF. As DNA, the CDR3 is TGTGCCAGCAGCCCCCCGGCAGGATCTCCGTATAGCAATCAGCCCCAGCATTTT.

In its sample, this clone was seen a few times. This chain links TRBV15 with TRBJ2-4; D unclear. V lost 3 bases to trimming and J lost 1 base, with 13 bases between them. The CDR3 contains 16 residues. Germline loops: CDR1 LNHNV, CDR2 YYDKDF (reference sequence). DNA for the CDR3: TGTGCCACCAGCAGTGTCCTAGGTGGTGCCAAAAACATTCAGTACTTC. This translates into CATSSVLGGAKNIQYF.

The chain is built from TRBV15 and TRBJ1-4, with D perhaps matching TRBD1 (5 bases). The CDR3 has 17 amino acids. The V gene lost 0 bases and the J gene lost 5 bases, with 16 bases spanning the gap. CDR1 and CDR2 (germline): LNHNV, YYDKDF (reference sequence). This CDR3 reads CATSRDRMGSGNEKLFF. CDR3 nucleotides: TGTGCCACCAGCAGAGATCGGATGGGGTCAGGGAATGAAAAACTGTTTTTT.

The chain recombines TRBV30 with TRBJ2-1; D gene ambiguous. V shed 1 base and J shed 3 bases, with 7 bases lying between them. CDR1 is GTSNPN, CDR2 SVGIG, per germline (reference sequence). CDR3 size: 13 residues. CDR3 in DNA: TGTGCCTGGAGTGCTGACGGCTACAATGAGCAGTTCTTC. Translated, it gives CAWSADGYNEQFF.